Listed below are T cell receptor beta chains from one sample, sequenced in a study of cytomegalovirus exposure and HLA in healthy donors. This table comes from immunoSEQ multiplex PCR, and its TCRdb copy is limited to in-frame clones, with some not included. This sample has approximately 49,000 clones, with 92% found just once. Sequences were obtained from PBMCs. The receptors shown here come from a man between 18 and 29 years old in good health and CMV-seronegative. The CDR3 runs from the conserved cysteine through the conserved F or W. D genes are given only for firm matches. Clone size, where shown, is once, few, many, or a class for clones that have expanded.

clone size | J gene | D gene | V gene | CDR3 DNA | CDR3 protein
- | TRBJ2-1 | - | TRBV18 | TGTGCCAGCTCACCACCGTTGACAGACAATGAGCAGTTCTTC | CASSPPLTDNEQFF
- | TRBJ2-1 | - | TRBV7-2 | TGTGCCAGCAGCTTAGGGGTCCTTGGGCTCTTCTACAATGAGCAGTTCTTC | CASSLGVLGLFYNEQFF
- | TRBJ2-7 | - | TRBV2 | TGTGCCAGCAGTGGGTTCAGAATTTCCTACGAGCAGTACTTC | CASSGFRISYEQYF
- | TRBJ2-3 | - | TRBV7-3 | TGTGCCAGCAGCTCCAACGAGGCGGATACGCAGTATTTT | CASSSNEADTQYF
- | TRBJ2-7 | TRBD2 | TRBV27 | TGTGCCAGCAGTTTATCAGTCCAAGGACTAGCCTACGAGCAGTACTTC | CASSLSVQGLAYEQYF
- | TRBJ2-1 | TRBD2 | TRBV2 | TGTGCCAGCAGACTAGCGGGACCATACAATGAGCAGTTCTTC | CASRLAGPYNEQFF
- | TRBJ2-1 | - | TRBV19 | TGTGCCAGTACCCCCGGGACTTCATACAATGAGCAGTTCTTC | CASTPGTSYNEQFF
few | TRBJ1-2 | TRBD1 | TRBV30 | TGTGCCTGGACCCCGACAGGGAACGGCTACACCTTC | CAWTPTGNGYTF
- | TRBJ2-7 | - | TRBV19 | TGTGCCAGTAGTTCTTTAACTAGCGAGCAGTACTTC | CASSSLTSEQYF
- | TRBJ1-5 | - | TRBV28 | TGTGCCAGCAGTTTTATATTGGGGGGATTACAGCCCCAGCATTTT | CASSFILGGLQPQHF
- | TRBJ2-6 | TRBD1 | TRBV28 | TGTGCCAGCAGATCAGGGGGCGCTGGGGCCAACGTCCTGACTTTC | CASRSGGAGANVLTF
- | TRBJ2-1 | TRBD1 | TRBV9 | TGTGCCAGCAGCGCCGGGACAGGGGGGTACAATGAGCAGTTCTTC | CASSAGTGGYNEQFF
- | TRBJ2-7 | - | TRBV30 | TGTGCCTGGGCCCGAGGGCCACCCTACGAGCAGTACTTC | CAWARGPPYEQYF
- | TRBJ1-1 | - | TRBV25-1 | TGTGCCAGCAGTGGGCACGGGGGGAGTGAAGCTTTCTTT | CASSGHGGSEAFF
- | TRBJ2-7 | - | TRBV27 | TGTGCCAGCAGTTCTCATCGGGACACCTCCTACGAGCAGTACTTC | CASSSHRDTSYEQYF
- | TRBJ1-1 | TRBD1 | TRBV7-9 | TGTGCCAGCAGCTTTTCCCCAGGCAGGGGGCAGGACACTGAAGCTTTCTTT | CASSFSPGRGQDTEAFF
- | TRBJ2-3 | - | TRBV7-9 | TGTGCCAGCAGCTTAGCTAGCGAAAACACAGATACGCAGTATTTT | CASSLASENTDTQYF
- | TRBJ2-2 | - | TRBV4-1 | TGCGCCAGCAGCCAATTTTTGGGGGGTAACACCGGGGAGCTGTTTTTT | CASSQFLGGNTGELFF
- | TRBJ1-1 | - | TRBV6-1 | TGTGCCAGCAGTACAGGGCCTGAAGCTTTCTTT | CASSTGPEAFF
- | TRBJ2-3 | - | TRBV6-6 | TGTGCCAGCAGTTACTTGGGGGGTAGCACAGATACGCAGTATTTT | CASSYLGGSTDTQYF
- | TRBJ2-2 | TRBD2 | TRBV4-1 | TGCGCCAGCAGCCAAATTTCCTCTAGCGGGAGGGCCCCCGGGGAGCTGTTTTTT | CASSQISSSGRAPGELFF
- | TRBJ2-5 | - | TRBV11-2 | TGTGCCAGCAGCTCCGGCCAACGGGGAACGGAGACCCAGTACTTC | CASSSGQRGTETQYF
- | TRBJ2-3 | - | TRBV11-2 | TGTGCCAGCAGCCCAGGGACATTAAGCACAGATACGCAGTATTTT | CASSPGTLSTDTQYF
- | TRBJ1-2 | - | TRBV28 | TGTGCCAGCAGTGTACGGTTCTATGGCTACACCTTC | CASSVRFYGYTF
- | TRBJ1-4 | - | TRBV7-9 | TGTGCCAGCAGCTTAGAGACGGGAAAACTGTTTTTT | CASSLETGKLFF
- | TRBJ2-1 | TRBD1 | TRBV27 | TGTGCCAGCAGCCCGGACAGGTACAATGAGCAGTTCTTC | CASSPDRYNEQFF